This T cell receptor beta chain is drawn from a study of T cells after yellow fever vaccination. TCRdb fed the 5' RACE reads into MiXCR, producing one record per CDR3 protein. The table records over 300,000 distinct CDR3 sequences, around 3.6% of them present only once. Worth noting for this clonotype: The antigen remains unidentified.

This CDR3 has 16 amino acids. Germline V CDR1 and CDR2: MNHEY, SVGAGI. The V end lost 3 bases, the J end lost 2 bases, and 16 bases lay between the germline ends. Study-level results: Weaker, the secondary response had a peak occurring faster, on day 5 versus 15.

The chain combines TRBV6-5 with TRBJ1-2, with D possibly matching TRBD1 (5 bases). The receptor was isolated from a man younger than 35 who received the YFV17D yellow fever vaccine. The material was PBMCs, obtained on the day of the yellow fever booster vaccination. The CDR3 DNA reads TGTGCCAGCAGTTATAGTTCCCTACAGGAGAACTATGGCTACACCTTC. It translates to CASSYSSLQENYGYTF.